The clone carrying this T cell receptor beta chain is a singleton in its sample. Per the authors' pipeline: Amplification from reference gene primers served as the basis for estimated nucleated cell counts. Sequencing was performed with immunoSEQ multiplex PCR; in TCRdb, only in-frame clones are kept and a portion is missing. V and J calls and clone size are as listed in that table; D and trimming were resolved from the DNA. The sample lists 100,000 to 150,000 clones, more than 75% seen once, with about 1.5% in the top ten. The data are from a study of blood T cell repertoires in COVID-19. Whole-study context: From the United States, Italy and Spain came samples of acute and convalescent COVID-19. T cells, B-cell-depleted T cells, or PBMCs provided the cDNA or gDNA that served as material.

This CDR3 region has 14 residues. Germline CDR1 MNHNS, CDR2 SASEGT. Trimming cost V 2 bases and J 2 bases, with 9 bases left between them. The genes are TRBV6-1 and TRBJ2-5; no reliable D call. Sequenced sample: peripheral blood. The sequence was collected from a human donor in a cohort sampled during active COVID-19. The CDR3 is CASSESLTQETQYF. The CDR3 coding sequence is TGTGCCAGCAGTGAAAGTCTCACACAAGAGACCCAGTACTTC.